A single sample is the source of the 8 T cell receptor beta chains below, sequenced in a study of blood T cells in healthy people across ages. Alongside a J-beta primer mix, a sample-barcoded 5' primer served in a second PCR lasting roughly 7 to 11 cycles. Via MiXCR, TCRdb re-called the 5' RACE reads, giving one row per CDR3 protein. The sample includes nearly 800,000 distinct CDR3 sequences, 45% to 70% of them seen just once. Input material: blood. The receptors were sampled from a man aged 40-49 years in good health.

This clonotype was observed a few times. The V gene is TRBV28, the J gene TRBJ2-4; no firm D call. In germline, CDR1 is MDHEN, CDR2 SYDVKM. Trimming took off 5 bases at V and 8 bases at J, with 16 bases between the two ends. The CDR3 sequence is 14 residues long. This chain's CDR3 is CASSPLPRVDIQYF. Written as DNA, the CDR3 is TGTGCCAGCAGTCCCCTCCCCCGGGTTGACATTCAGTACTTC.

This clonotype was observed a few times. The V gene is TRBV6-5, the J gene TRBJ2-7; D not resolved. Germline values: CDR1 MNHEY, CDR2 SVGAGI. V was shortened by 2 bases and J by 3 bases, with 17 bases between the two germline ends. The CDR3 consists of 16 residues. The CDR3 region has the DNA TGTGCCAGCAGTTACAGCAGAATCAAGTCGATCTACGAGCAGTACTTC. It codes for CASSYSRIKSIYEQYF.

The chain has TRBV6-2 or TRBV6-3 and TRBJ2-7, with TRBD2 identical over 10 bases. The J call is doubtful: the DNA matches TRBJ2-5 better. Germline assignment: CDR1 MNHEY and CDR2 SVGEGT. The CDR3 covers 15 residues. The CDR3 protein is CASSTLAGKWETQYF. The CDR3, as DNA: TGTGCCAGCAGCACACTAGCGGGAAAGTGGGAGACCCAGTACTTC.

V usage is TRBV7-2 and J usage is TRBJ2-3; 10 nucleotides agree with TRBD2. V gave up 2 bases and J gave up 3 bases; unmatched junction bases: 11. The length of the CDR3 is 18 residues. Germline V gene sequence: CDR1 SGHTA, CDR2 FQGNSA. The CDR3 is CASSLHRAGGLGTDTQYF. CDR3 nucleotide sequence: TGTGCCAGCAGCTTACACCGAGCGGGGGGGCTTGGAACAGATACGCAGTATTTT. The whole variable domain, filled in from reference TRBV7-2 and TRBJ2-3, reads GAGVSQSPSNKVTEKGKDVELRCDPISGHTALYWYRQSLGQGLEFLIYFQGNSAPDKSGLPSDRFSAERTGGSVSTLTIQRTQQEDSAVYLCASSLHRAGGLGTDTQYFGPGTRLTVL.

CDR3 region: CASSRGLLGSTEQYF. For the CDR3, the DNA is TGTGCCAGCAGTCGCGGTCTTTTGGGTTCGACCGAGCAGTACTTC. The chain is built from TRBV14 and TRBJ2-7; unclear D gene. Trimming stripped 6 bases from V and 6 bases from J, with 21 bases between. This CDR3 is 15 amino acids long. Looked up from germline, CDR1 is SGHDN and CDR2 is FVKESK.

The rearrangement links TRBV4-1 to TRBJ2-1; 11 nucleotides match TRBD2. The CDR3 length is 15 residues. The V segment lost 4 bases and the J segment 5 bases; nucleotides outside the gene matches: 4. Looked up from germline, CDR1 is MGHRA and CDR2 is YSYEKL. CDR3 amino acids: CASSPPSGRNNEQFF. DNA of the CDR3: TGCGCCAGCAGCCCGCCTAGCGGGAGGAACAATGAGCAGTTCTTC.

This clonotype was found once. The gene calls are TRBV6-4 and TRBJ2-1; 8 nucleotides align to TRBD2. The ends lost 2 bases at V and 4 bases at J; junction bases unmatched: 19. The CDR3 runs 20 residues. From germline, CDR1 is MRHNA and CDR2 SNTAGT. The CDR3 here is CASSDTPFWGRGGQYNEQFF. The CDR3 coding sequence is TGTGCCAGCAGTGACACACCTTTTTGGGGCCGCGGGGGGCAATACAATGAGCAGTTCTTC.

This CDR3 reads CASSPTTGGFDEQYF. The CDR3 region has the DNA TGTGCCAGCAGCCCCACGACAGGGGGCTTCGACGAGCAGTACTTC. The V gene is TRBV9, the J gene TRBJ2-7, with TRBD1 identical over 10 bases. With 4 bases clipped from V and 5 bases from J, the junction kept 9 bases outside the gene matches. This CDR3 has 15 residues. Germline CDR1 is SGDLS and CDR2 is YYNGEE.